A single sample is the source of the 28 T cell receptor beta chains below, sequenced in a study of human T cells and chemical hapten exposure. TCRdb used MiXCR to reprocess the RACE reads, holding one entry per CDR3 protein. In the table there are about 110,000 distinct CDR3 sequences, 12% of which are singletons. The time point denotes: pre-sensitization, week 0. Treatment noted: therapeutic diphenylcyclopropenone sensitization with weekly scalp DPC. The material was whole blood, obtained in connection with sensitization to the hapten diphenylcyclopropenone (DPC). Receptors originate from a woman between 50 and 59 years old with alopecia areata. Some clones in this sample may be carry-over from other donors' samples.

The V gene is TRBV6-6, the J gene TRBJ2-3; no firm D call. CDR1 MNHNY and CDR2 SVGAGI come from the germline V gene (reference sequence). There are 12 residues in the CDR3. With 9 bases removed from V and 2 bases from J, the gap between germline ends came to 9 bases. The CDR3 protein is CASGTYTDTQYF. DNA for the CDR3: TGTGCCAGTGGCACCTACACAGATACGCAGTATTTT.

The CDR3 nucleotides read TGTGCCAGCAGCTTTGAAGGGGGCTTCTCTGGAAACACCATATATTTT. Its translation is CASSFEGGFSGNTIYF. The chain uses TRBV5-6 and TRBJ1-3; 7 bases are a match to TRBD1. Germline-derived CDR1 and CDR2 are SGHDT and YYEEEE. The CDR3 has 16 amino acids. Losses at the gene ends were 2 bases for V and 0 bases for J; bases not matched to a gene: 5.

This clonotype showed up many times. The chain joins TRBV6-2 or TRBV6-3 to TRBJ2-7; 9 positions match TRBD2. Trimming took 0 bases from V and 2 from J; bases not matched to a gene: 5. The CDR3 is 16 residues long. Germline V gene lookup returns CDR1 MNHEY and CDR2 SVGEGT. CDR3 in DNA: TGTGCCAGCAGTTACTCTACCCTAGCGGGGACCTACGAGCAGTACTTC. This gives the protein CASSYSTLAGTYEQYF.

The V gene is TRBV6-2 or TRBV6-3, the J gene TRBJ1-6; no firm D call. The length of the CDR3 is 13 residues. CDR1 MNHEY and CDR2 SVGEGT come from the germline V gene. The V end lost 1 base, the J end lost 5 bases, and 3 bases lay between the germline ends. The CDR3 is CASSYWDNSPLHF. The DNA of the CDR3 is TGTGCCAGCAGTTACTGGGATAATTCACCCCTCCACTTT.

Comments on this clonotype: A read error may explain this, as a much larger clone is one base away. This chain connects TRBV4-1 to TRBJ2-7, with D tentatively TRBD1 (5 bases). The CDR3 spans 14 residues. V lost 1 base, J lost 1 base, and 8 bases lay in between. Per the germline V gene, CDR1 is MGHRA and CDR2 is YSYEKL. The CDR3 DNA reads as TGCGCCAGCAGCCAAGGGCCAGGGTCCTACGAGCAGTACTTC. Amino acid sequence: CASSQGPGSYEQYF.

This clonotype was recorded at least ten times. DNA for the CDR3: TGTGCCAGCAGTTACACCGCGCAGCCCCAGCATTTT. This gives the protein CASSYTAQPQHF. The chain recombines TRBV6-6 with TRBJ1-5; D is uncertain. The V end was cut by 2 bases, the J end by 7 bases, with 6 bases between. The CDR3 runs to 12 residues. Germline values: CDR1 MNHNY, CDR2 SVGAGI (reference sequence).

This clonotype was counted between two and nine times. The chain carries TRBV28 and TRBJ2-6; no definite D call. This CDR3 region has 11 residues. Trimming took off 8 bases at V and 2 bases at J, with 1 base between the two ends. Germline CDR1 and CDR2: MDHEN and SYDVKM. The CDR3 DNA sequence: TGTGCCAGCGCTGGGGCCAACGTCCTGACTTTC. It specifies CASAGANVLTF. Drawing the rest from reference TRBV28 and TRBJ2-6, the complete variable domain is DVKVTQSSRYLVKRTGEKVFLECVQDMDHENMFWYRQDPGLGLRLIYFSYDVKMKEKGDIPEGYSVSREKKERFSLILESASTNQTSMYLCASAGANVLTFGAGSRLTVL.

The chain links TRBV3-1 to TRBJ1-1; 9 bases match TRBD1. There are 16 residues in the CDR3. V was pared by 2 bases and J by 4 bases, with 8 bases of the junction left unmatched. Germline assignment: CDR1 LGHDT and CDR2 YNNKEL (reference sequence). CDR3 coding DNA: TGTGCCAGCAGCCAAAGTGGACAGGGGTCGGTCACTGAAGCTTTCTTT. Translated: CASSQSGQGSVTEAFF.

The chain uses TRBV11-2 and TRBJ2-1, with D perhaps matching TRBD1 (6 bases). Germline lookup yields CDR1 SGHAT and CDR2 FQNNGV. The CDR3 length is 16 residues. V shed 4 bases and J shed 0 bases, with 13 bases lying between them. CDR3 sequence reads: CASSSWTAVSYNEQFF. DNA for the CDR3: TGTGCCAGCAGCTCCTGGACAGCCGTCTCCTACAATGAGCAGTTCTTC. The full variable domain, its missing parts supplied by reference TRBV11-2 and TRBJ2-1, is EAGVAQSPRYKIIEKRQSVAFWCNPISGHATLYWYQQILGQGPKLLIQFQNNGVVDDSQLPKDRFSAERLKGVDSTLKIQPAKLEDSAVYLCASSSWTAVSYNEQFFGPGTRLTVL.

This clonotype was observed a few times. The gene calls are TRBV2 and TRBJ1-5; D is possibly TRBD1 (6 bases). V shed 6 bases and J shed 0 bases, with 12 bases lying between them. Per germline, CDR1 SNHLY and CDR2 FYNNEI. The CDR3 consists of 15 residues. CDR3 nucleotide sequence: TGTGCCAGCAGGGGGGGCCGGAATAGCAATCAGCCCCAGCATTTT. It encodes CASRGGRNSNQPQHF.

This clonotype appeared once. This sequence joins TRBV19 and TRBJ2-2, with D maybe TRBD2 (5 bases). Germline CDR1 and CDR2: LNHDA and SQIVND (reference sequence). Trimming stripped 10 bases from V and 4 bases from J, with 19 bases between. The CDR3 spans 15 residues. The CDR3 sequence: CATASVPEGTGELFF. Written as DNA, the CDR3 is TGTGCCACTGCCTCCGTCCCCGAGGGCACCGGGGAGCTGTTTTTT.

V gene TRBV5-1 combines with J gene TRBJ2-5; TRBD2 matches 11 bases. Per germline, CDR1 SGHRS and CDR2 YFSETQ. Trimming at V came to 4 bases and at J to 4 bases, leaving 9 bases not matched to a gene. This CDR3 has 16 residues. The CDR3 reads CASSTPPSGGRETQYF. The CDR3 region has the DNA TGCGCCAGCAGCACACCCCCTAGCGGGGGGAGAGAGACCCAGTACTTC.

This chain uses TRBV20-1 with TRBJ2-7, with 10 bases lining up with TRBD2. CDR3 length: 14 amino acids. The germline V gene has CDR1 DFQATT and CDR2 SNEGSKA (reference sequence). J lost 4 bases, V lost 1 base, and 4 bases had no gene match. CDR3: CSARGTSGVYEQYF. Written as DNA, the CDR3 is TGCAGTGCTAGAGGGACTAGCGGAGTTTACGAGCAGTACTTC.

Many counts were recorded for this clonotype. The chain employs TRBV5-1 and TRBJ2-7; 11 bases fit TRBD2. The CDR3 has 12 amino acids. The junction had 5 bases not matched to a gene; V was cut back by 3 bases and J by 12 bases. Germline V gene sequence: CDR1 SGHRS, CDR2 YFSETQ. CDR3: CASSSGTSGVYF. CDR3 DNA: TGCGCCAGCAGCTCCGGGACTAGCGGAGTGTACTTC.

The V call is TRBV6-5, the J call TRBJ1-1; possible D gene TRBD1, 5 bases. V was trimmed by 6 bases and J by 8 bases, leaving 10 bases between them. Per germline, CDR1 MNHEY and CDR2 SVGAGI. CDR3 length equals 11 residues. CDR3 loop: CASSHGHEAFF. The CDR3 coding sequence is TGTGCCAGCAGCCACGGACACGAAGCTTTCTTT.

This clonotype has more than one count but fewer than ten. This sequence joins TRBV19 and TRBJ1-5; no definite D call. Germline assignment: CDR1 LNHDA and CDR2 SQIVND (reference sequence). V dropped 7 bases and J dropped 6 bases, with 16 bases sitting between them. This CDR3 contains 14 residues. The CDR3 here is CASKERGVAQPQHF. The DNA of the CDR3 is TGTGCCAGTAAGGAAAGAGGAGTGGCTCAGCCCCAGCATTTT.

This clonotype was picked up a small number of times. The V and J genes are TRBV20-1 and TRBJ1-6, with a weak D call TRBD1 (6 bases). The CDR3 totals 13 residues. Germline CDR1 DFQATT, CDR2 SNEGSKA (reference sequence). V was cut by 0 bases and J by 9 bases, with 9 bases left in between. The CDR3 here is CSARDKGVSPLHF. The CDR3, as DNA: TGCAGTGCTAGAGATAAGGGGGTTTCACCCCTCCACTTT.

This clonotype was picked up a small number of times. The chain is built from TRBV29-1 and TRBJ2-1, with D possibly being TRBD1 (5 bases). The CDR3 is 12 residues long. The ends were cut back, 8 bases at V and 7 bases at J, with 15 bases in the middle. Germline CDR1 reads SQVTM; CDR2 reads ANQGSEA. The CDR3 is CSFSQVANEQFF. In DNA form, the CDR3 reads TGCAGCTTCTCACAGGTCGCAAATGAGCAGTTCTTC.

There are many counts of this clonotype. J is TRBJ1-1 and V is TRBV7-8, with 7 bases identical to TRBD1. Losses at the gene ends were 4 bases for V and 4 bases for J; bases not matched to a gene: 12. The CDR3 has 16 residues. The germline gives CDR1 SGHVS, CDR2 FQNEAQ. The DNA for the CDR3 is TGTGCCAGCAGCTCAAACACAGGGGTATGGGGCACTGAAGCTTTCTTT. Encoded protein: CASSSNTGVWGTEAFF.

V usage is TRBV5-6 and J usage is TRBJ2-5; 7 nucleotides line up with TRBD1. This CDR3 spans 14 amino acids. The V and J ends lost 0 bases and 4 bases, in that order; junction bases with no gene match: 3. Germline loops: CDR1 SGHDT, CDR2 YYEEEE. In DNA form, the CDR3 reads TGTGCCAGCAGCTTGGAACAGGGGACAGAGACCCAGTACTTC. Its protein is CASSLEQGTETQYF.

This clonotype was observed a handful of times. The rearrangement uses TRBV29-1 and TRBJ2-7, with TRBD1 matching 7 bases. Germline trimming cut 7 bases from V and 2 bases from J; bases unmatched to any gene: 5. The CDR3 spans 12 residues. Germline V lookup: CDR1 SQVTM, CDR2 ANQGSEA. This chain's CDR3 is CSARDRPYEQYF. The CDR3 DNA follows: TGCAGCGCCCGGGACAGACCCTACGAGCAGTACTTC.

This sequence joins TRBV6-2 or TRBV6-3 and TRBJ2-2; TRBD2 agrees at 8 bases. CDR3 length: 16 amino acids. Per the germline V gene, CDR1 is MNHEY and CDR2 is SVGEGT. Trimming cost V 5 bases and J 1 base; bases outside gene matches: 6. CDR3 sequence (DNA): TGTGCCAGCAGTGCGGGAAGCGGGGGGAACACCGGGGAGCTGTTTTTT. Translating gives CASSAGSGGNTGELFF.

This clonotype was seen more than once but under ten times. The rearrangement uses TRBV7-8 and TRBJ2-2; 12 bases align to TRBD1. CDR3 size: 19 residues. Trimming took 5 bases from V and 6 from J; bases not matched to a gene: 16. The V gene's germline CDR1 is SGHVS and CDR2 FQNEAQ. CDR3 sequence (DNA): TGTGCCAGCAGCCCGAAATCTACCGGGACAGGGGGCGCGGCCGGGGAGCTGTTTTTT. It is translated as CASSPKSTGTGGAAGELFF.

The chain links TRBV19 to TRBJ1-5; no clear D gene. Germline V gives CDR1 LNHDA, CDR2 SQIVND (reference sequence). The CDR3 spans 13 residues. The V and J ends lost 3 bases and 4 bases respectively, with 7 bases between them. This CDR3 is CASSISKNQPQHF. The DNA for the CDR3 is TGTGCCAGTAGTATCAGTAAGAATCAGCCCCAGCATTTT.

This sequence joins TRBV27 and TRBJ2-7; 7 bases are shared with TRBD1. This CDR3 contains 14 residues. J was trimmed by 3 bases and V by 5 bases; bases with no gene match: 7. Germline CDR1 MNHEY, CDR2 SMNVEV (reference sequence). CDR3 bases: TGTGCCAGCAGTCCGACGACAGGGTACTACGAGCAGTACTTC. Amino acids: CASSPTTGYYEQYF.

This clonotype was seen ten or more times. J is TRBJ2-5 and V is TRBV2; D possibly uses TRBD1 or TRBD2 (5 bases each). The V end was cut by 6 bases, the J end by 6 bases, with 11 bases between. This CDR3 has 12 residues. Germline loops: CDR1 SNHLY, CDR2 FYNNEI. The CDR3 sequence: CASRGVIKTQYF. The CDR3 DNA is TGTGCCAGCAGGGGGGTTATCAAGACCCAGTACTTC.

This clonotype was observed a handful of times. The genes are TRBV11-2 and TRBJ2-1, with a weak D call TRBD1 (6 bases). Trimming shortened V by 5 bases and J by 10 bases, and 15 bases separated the two germline ends. The germline CDR1 and CDR2 sequences are SGHAT and FQNNGV. The CDR3 consists of 13 residues. The CDR3 region is CASSIQQGREQFF. CDR3 DNA sequence: TGTGCCAGCAGCATTCAACAGGGAAGGGAGCAGTTCTTC.

This clonotype has only a few counts. This chain uses TRBV6-2 or TRBV6-3 with TRBJ1-5, with D unclear. The V end was cut by 4 bases, the J end by 4 bases, with 5 bases between. Germline values: CDR1 MNHEY, CDR2 SVGEGT. The CDR3 length is 12 residues. The chain's CDR3 is CASSSQNQPQHF. CDR3 bases: TGTGCCAGCAGTTCACAGAATCAGCCCCAGCATTTT.